These 30 T cell receptor beta chains originate from one sample sequenced in a study of T cells expressing NK-cell markers. TCRdb re-called the 5' RACE reads, yielding one record per CDR3 amino acid sequence without DNA. The listing records over 250,000 distinct CDR3 sequences. Sequenced sample: blood T cells: a sorted CD56 or NKG2C T cell subset, CD4+ or CD8+ T cells, or bulk PBMC T cells (not recorded which). The origin of the receptors is a woman aged 18 to 75 in good health.

The V and J genes are TRBV12-3 or TRBV12-4 and TRBJ2-1; TCRdb returns TRBD1, unconfirmable since there is no DNA. There are 13 residues in the CDR3. CDR3 amino acids: CATGSNRGNEQFF.

The chain carries TRBV12-3 or TRBV12-4 and TRBJ2-5; TCRdb selects TRBD2, and the lack of DNA leaves this call unchecked. The CDR3 is 16 residues long. CDR3 sequence reads: CASTILAGGLTETQYF.

The rearrangement joins TRBV28 to TRBJ2-1; TCRdb's assignment of TRBD1 cannot be checked, as there is no DNA. The CDR3 runs to 15 residues. Germline V lookup: CDR1 MDHEN, CDR2 SYDVKM. CDR3 region: CATVSAQRPVNEQFF.

This chain links TRBV7-2 with TRBJ2-3; TCRdb lists TRBD2, though no DNA is available to test this call. The CDR3 is 16 amino acids. Germline V gives CDR1 SGHTA, CDR2 FQGNSA. The CDR3 region is CASSLAGLAGADTQYF.

This chain uses TRBV28 with TRBJ1-2; TCRdb picks TRBD1, but there is no DNA to check that call. The germline gives CDR1 MDHEN, CDR2 SYDVKM. The CDR3 is made up of 15 amino acids. Here the CDR3 reads CASILRGGANYGYTF.

V usage is TRBV5-6 and J usage is TRBJ1-6; as DNA is missing, the TRBD1 call by TCRdb cannot be tested. This CDR3 is 12 amino acids long. Per germline, CDR1 SGHDT and CDR2 YYEEEE. The chain's CDR3 is CASSIRGSPLHF.

J is TRBJ2-2 and V is TRBV7-2; there is no DNA to check the TCRdb D call of TRBD2. From germline, CDR1 is SGHTA and CDR2 FQGNSA. CDR3 size: 16 residues. CDR3 sequence reads: CASTDSWVSGTGELFF.

V gene TRBV6-1 combines with J gene TRBJ1-2. The CDR3 length is 12 residues. From germline, CDR1 is MNHNS and CDR2 SASEGT. CDR3 residues: CASRGDGYGYTF.

The J gene is TRBJ2-1, the V gene TRBV20-1; the TCRdb call, TRBD2, lacks DNA for checking. The CDR3 length is 16 residues. Germline CDR1 is DFQATT and CDR2 is SNEGSKA (reference sequence). The chain's CDR3 is CSARDPLAGEVGEQFF.

The chain employs TRBV9 and TRBJ1-6. The CDR3 is made up of 13 amino acids. Germline V gene data show CDR1 as SGDLS and CDR2 as YYNGEE. This CDR3 is CASSVEANSPLHF.

This chain uses TRBV20-1 with TRBJ2-1; the D gene TCRdb calls, TRBD2, cannot be checked with no DNA. The germline V gene has CDR1 DFQATT and CDR2 SNEGSKA (reference sequence). This CDR3 region has 15 residues. The CDR3 loop reads CSARDVQRNYNEQFF.

The V and J genes are TRBV24-1 and TRBJ2-1; TCRdb selects TRBD2, and the lack of DNA leaves this call unchecked. The CDR3 loop spans 17 amino acids. Looked up from germline, CDR1 is KGHDR and CDR2 is SFDVKD. CDR3 amino acids: CATRAHRSGSSYNEQFF.

The rearrangement uses TRBV7-2 and TRBJ2-2; TCRdb names TRBD2, which stays unverified in the absence of DNA. Germline V gives CDR1 SGHTA, CDR2 FQGNSA. CDR3 length: 13 amino acids. This CDR3 is CASSYRTLGELFF.

This rearrangement joins TRBV4-3 to TRBJ2-2; the TRBD1 assignment by TCRdb is unverifiable without DNA. The CDR3 extends over 15 amino acids. CDR1 LGHNA and CDR2 YSLEER come from the germline V gene. CDR3 sequence: CASSPRWGGSGELFF.

The chain carries TRBV7-9 and TRBJ2-5; TCRdb designates TRBD2, a call that cannot be tested without DNA. Germline-derived CDR1 and CDR2 are SEHNR and FQNEAQ (reference sequence). The CDR3 totals 12 residues. CDR3 residues: CASGGIQETQYF.

The chain is built from TRBV3-1 and TRBJ2-5. From germline, CDR1 is LGHDT and CDR2 YNNKEL (reference sequence). This CDR3 region has 15 residues. CDR3 sequence reads: CASSQAHRVQETQYF.

The chain is built from TRBV6-2 or TRBV6-3 and TRBJ1-4; TCRdb's D call of TRBD1 is untestable without DNA. The CDR3 consists of 14 residues. CDR1 MNHEY and CDR2 SVGEGT come from the germline V gene. CDR3 loop: CASSYSGQGRGVFF.

The genes are TRBV19 and TRBJ2-7; the D call from TCRdb, TRBD1, cannot be confirmed without DNA. Germline loops: CDR1 LNHDA, CDR2 SQIVND (reference sequence). This CDR3 region has 17 residues. The CDR3 region is CASSEGVGTAKYYEQYF. Combining the CDR3 with reference TRBV19 and TRBJ2-7 gives the whole variable domain DGGITQSPKYLFRKEGQNVTLSCEQNLNHDAMYWYRQDPGQGLRLIYYSQIVNDFQKGDIAEGYSVSREKKESFPLTVTSAQKNPTAFYLCASSEGVGTAKYYEQYFGPGTRLTVT.

The V gene is TRBV2, the J gene TRBJ2-4; the TCRdb call, TRBD2, lacks DNA for checking. CDR1 and CDR2 from the germline V gene are SNHLY and FYNNEI. The CDR3 sequence is 18 residues long. Here the CDR3 reads CASSENLAGGLAKNIQYF.

The J gene is TRBJ2-2, the V gene TRBV7-2; TCRdb's D call, TRBD2, is unchecked because there is no DNA. Germline V lookup: CDR1 SGHTA, CDR2 FQGNSA. CDR3 length: 17 amino acids. Here the CDR3 reads CASSFPVAGGDTGELFF.

The chain joins TRBV7-2 to TRBJ2-1; checking the TCRdb D call of TRBD2 is not possible without DNA. The germline CDR1 and CDR2 sequences are SGHTA and FQGNSA. The CDR3 spans 13 residues. CDR3 in amino acids: CASRTLGNNEQFF.

V gene TRBV12-5 combines with J gene TRBJ2-1; there is no DNA to check the TCRdb D call of TRBD1. This CDR3 is 17 amino acids long. The germline V gene has CDR1 LGHNT and CDR2 FRNRAP. The CDR3 loop is CASGLVRGGGPHNEQFF. Full variable domain (remainder filled in from reference TRBV12-5 and TRBJ2-1): DARVTQTPRHKVTEMGQEVTMRCQPILGHNTVFWYRQTMMQGLELLAYFRNRAPLDDSGMPKDRFSAEMPDATLATLKIQPSEPRDSAVYFCASGLVRGGGPHNEQFFGPGTRLTVL.

This chain uses TRBV18 with TRBJ2-6; absent DNA, TCRdb's TRBD2 call cannot be checked. CDR3 length: 19 amino acids. Per germline, CDR1 KGHSH and CDR2 LQKENI. CDR3 loop: CASSPPVKEAFSGANVLTF.

This sequence joins TRBV7-2 and TRBJ1-2; TCRdb lists TRBD1, though no DNA is available to test this call. Germline V CDR1 and CDR2: SGHTA, FQGNSA. The CDR3 totals 15 residues. CDR3 protein: CASRSPGTGYYGYTF.

CDR3 sequence reads: CASSLGLAGGPSETQYF. V and J are TRBV7-2 and TRBJ2-5; with no DNA, the TCRdb D assignment of TRBD2 cannot be verified. CDR3 size: 17 residues. Germline V gene sequence: CDR1 SGHTA, CDR2 FQGNSA.

This sequence joins TRBV20-1 and TRBJ1-5; TCRdb picks TRBD1, but there is no DNA to check that call. The length of the CDR3 is 18 residues. Germline V lookup: CDR1 DFQATT, CDR2 SNEGSKA (reference sequence). CDR3 amino acids: CSASPWTGGSHSNQPQHF.

This chain links TRBV7-3 with TRBJ2-2. Germline-derived CDR1 and CDR2 are SGHTA and FQGTGA. The CDR3 has 14 residues. This CDR3 is CASSLGTNTGELFF.

The rearrangement links TRBV6-2 or TRBV6-3 to TRBJ1-1. The CDR3 sequence is 12 residues long. Germline V lookup: CDR1 MNHEY, CDR2 SVGEGT. The CDR3: CASSRTNTEAFF.

The chain is built from TRBV20-1 and TRBJ2-7; TCRdb reports TRBD2, a call that lacks DNA to check it against. Looked up from germline, CDR1 is DFQATT and CDR2 is SNEGSKA (reference sequence). The CDR3 is made up of 14 amino acids. The CDR3 reads CSASSSGMVYEQYF.

The CDR3 spells CSAPLSLRLTDTQYF. The V and J genes are TRBV20-1 and TRBJ2-3; absent DNA, TCRdb's TRBD2 call cannot be checked. The CDR3 extends over 15 amino acids. Germline CDR1 and CDR2: DFQATT and SNEGSKA (reference sequence).